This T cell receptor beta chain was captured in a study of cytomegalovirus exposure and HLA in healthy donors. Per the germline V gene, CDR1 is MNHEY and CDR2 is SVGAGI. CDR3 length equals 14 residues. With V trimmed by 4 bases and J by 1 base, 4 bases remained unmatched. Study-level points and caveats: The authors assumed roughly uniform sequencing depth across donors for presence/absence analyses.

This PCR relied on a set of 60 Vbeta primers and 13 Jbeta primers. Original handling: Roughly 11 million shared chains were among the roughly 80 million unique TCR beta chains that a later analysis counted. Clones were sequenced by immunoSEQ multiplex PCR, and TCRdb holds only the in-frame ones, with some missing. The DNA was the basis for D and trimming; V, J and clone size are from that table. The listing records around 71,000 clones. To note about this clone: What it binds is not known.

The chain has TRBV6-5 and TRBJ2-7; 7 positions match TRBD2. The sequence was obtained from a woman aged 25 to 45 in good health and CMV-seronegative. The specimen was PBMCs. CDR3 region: CASSWGSGSYEQYF. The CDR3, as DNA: TGTGCCAGCAGTTGGGGTAGCGGGTCCTACGAGCAGTACTTC.